This entry lists 10 T cell receptor beta chains sequenced from one sample in a study of CD8 T cells in Susac syndrome. Roughly 0.45 to 1 ug RNA was reverse transcribed with random hexamers. TCRdb re-derived calls from the immunoSEQ multiplex PCR reads in MiXCR, one entry per CDR3 protein. There are 90,000 or so distinct CDR3 sequences in the sample; roughly 93% occur only once, and around 0.32% lies in the top ten. Sequencing was performed on CD8+ T cells from PBMCs. The origin of the receptors is a human donor in good health.

This clonotype appeared a few times. CDR3 amino acids: CASRLDRNHEQYF. The CDR3 region has the DNA TGTGCCAGCAGACTCGACCGTAACCACGAGCAGTACTTC. The chain has TRBV7-8 and TRBJ2-7; no clear D gene. This CDR3 has 13 residues. Trimming cost V 6 bases and J 5 bases, with 14 bases left between them. In germline, CDR1 is SGHVS, CDR2 FQNEAQ. Using reference TRBV7-8 and TRBJ2-7 for the parts outside the CDR3, the full variable domain is GAGVSQSPRYKVAKRGQDVALRCDPISGHVSLFWYQQALGQGPEFLTYFQNEAQLDKSGLPSDRFFAERPEGSVSTLKIQRTQQEDSAVYLCASRLDRNHEQYFGPGTRLTVT.

This rearrangement joins TRBV6-6 to TRBJ2-2; D uncertain. Germline V gives CDR1 MNHNY, CDR2 SVGAGI (reference sequence). CDR3 length equals 11 residues. V lost 8 bases and J 6 bases, leaving 7 bases between the germline ends. Here the CDR3 DNA reads TGTGCCAGCGTCCCCCCCGGGGAGCTGTTTTTT. It codes for CASVPPGELFF.

The chain carries TRBV6-1 and TRBJ1-1; D gene ambiguous. This CDR3 spans 14 amino acids. Trimming cost V 1 base and J 1 base, with 7 bases left between them. CDR1 is MNHNS, CDR2 SASEGT, per germline. CDR3 bases: TGTGCCAGCAGTGAAGAGGGTTGGAACACTGAAGCTTTCTTT. This encodes CASSEEGWNTEAFF.

This chain connects TRBV13 to TRBJ2-2, with 10 bases that match TRBD2. CDR3 length equals 16 residues. Looked up from germline, CDR1 is PRHDT and CDR2 is FYEKMQ (reference sequence). V lost 4 bases, J lost 3 bases, and 5 bases stayed unmatched. The CDR3 coding sequence is TGTGCCAGCAGCTCGATAGCGGGGGGATACACCGGGGAGCTGTTTTTT. Its translation is CASSSIAGGYTGELFF.

The chain couples TRBV29-1 to TRBJ2-3; no definite D call. CDR1 is SQVTM and CDR2 is ANQGSEA in the germline V gene. This CDR3 region has 11 residues. With 5 bases removed from V and 11 bases from J, the gap between germline ends came to 14 bases. The CDR3 region has the DNA TGCAGCGTTCCCACGGAAACCCTGCAGTATTTT. Its translation: CSVPTETLQYF.

The rearrangement joins TRBV6-1 to TRBJ2-1, with D perhaps being TRBD1 or TRBD2 (6 bases each). Germline V CDR1 and CDR2: MNHNS, SASEGT. The CDR3 runs to 14 residues. Trimming left V 11 bases short and J 0 bases short, with 14 bases between. The DNA of the CDR3 is TGTGCCGGGGGGCCCTTGAGCTCCTACAATGAGCAGTTCTTC. Its protein is CAGGPLSSYNEQFF.

The chain has TRBV7-9 and TRBJ2-7; D is perhaps TRBD1 (5 bases). Germline values: CDR1 SEHNR, CDR2 FQNEAQ (reference sequence). Trimming took off 0 bases at V and 0 bases at J, with 9 bases between the two ends. This CDR3 is built from 15 residues. CDR3 sequence reads: CASSLADSRSYEQYF. The CDR3 nucleotides are TGTGCCAGCAGCTTAGCCGACAGCCGCTCCTACGAGCAGTACTTC.

V gene TRBV7-8 combines with J gene TRBJ2-3; D ambiguous. This CDR3 region has 14 residues. V lost 5 bases to trimming and J lost 3 bases, with 12 bases between them. Germline V gives CDR1 SGHVS, CDR2 FQNEAQ. Here the CDR3 reads CASSELDSTDTQYF. The CDR3, as DNA: TGTGCCAGCAGCGAGCTTGACTCAACAGATACGCAGTATTTT.

This chain uses TRBV20-1 with TRBJ2-7, with 9 bases that match TRBD2. The CDR3 is 13 amino acids. Germline values: CDR1 DFQATT, CDR2 SNEGSKA (reference sequence). J lost 4 bases, V lost 6 bases, and 7 bases had no gene match. CDR3 amino acids: CSATGTSSYEQYF. The CDR3 DNA reads TGCAGTGCAACCGGGACTAGCTCGTACGAGCAGTACTTC.

The gene calls are TRBV9 and TRBJ2-3; possibly TRBD1 for D (5 bases). Germline CDR1 SGDLS, CDR2 YYNGEE. The CDR3 runs to 16 residues. The V gene lost 0 bases and the J gene lost 1 base, with 12 bases spanning the gap. CDR3 region: CASSVVAVQGTDTQYF. The CDR3 DNA reads as TGTGCCAGCAGCGTAGTGGCCGTACAGGGCACAGATACGCAGTATTTT.